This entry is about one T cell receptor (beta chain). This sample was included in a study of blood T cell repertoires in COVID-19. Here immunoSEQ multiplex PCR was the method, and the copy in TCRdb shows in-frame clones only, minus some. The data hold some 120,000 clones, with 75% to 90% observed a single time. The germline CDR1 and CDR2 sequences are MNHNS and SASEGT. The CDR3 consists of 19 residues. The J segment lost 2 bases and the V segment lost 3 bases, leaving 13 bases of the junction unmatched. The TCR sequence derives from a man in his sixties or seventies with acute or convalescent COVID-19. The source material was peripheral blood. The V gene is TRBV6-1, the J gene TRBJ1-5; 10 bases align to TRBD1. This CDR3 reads CASSDPVLSGTGGNQPQHF. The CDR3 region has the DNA TGTGCCAGCAGTGATCCCGTCCTATCTGGGACAGGGGGCAATCAGCCCCAGCATTTT.